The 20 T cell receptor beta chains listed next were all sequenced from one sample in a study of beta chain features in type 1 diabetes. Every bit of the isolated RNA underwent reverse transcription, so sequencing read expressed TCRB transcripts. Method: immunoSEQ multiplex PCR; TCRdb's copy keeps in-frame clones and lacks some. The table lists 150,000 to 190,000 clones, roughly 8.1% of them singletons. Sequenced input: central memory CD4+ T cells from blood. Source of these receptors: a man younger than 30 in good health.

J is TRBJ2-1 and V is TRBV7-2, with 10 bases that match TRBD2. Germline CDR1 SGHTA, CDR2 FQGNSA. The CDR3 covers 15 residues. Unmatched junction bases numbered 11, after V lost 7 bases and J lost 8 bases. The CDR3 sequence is CASTLGLASNDEQFF. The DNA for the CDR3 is TGTGCCAGCACCCTGGGACTAGCGTCTAACGATGAGCAGTTCTTC.

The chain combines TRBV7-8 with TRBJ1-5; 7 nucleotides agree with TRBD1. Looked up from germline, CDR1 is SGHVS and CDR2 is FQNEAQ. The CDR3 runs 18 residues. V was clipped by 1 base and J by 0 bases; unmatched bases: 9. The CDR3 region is CASSLGTGVGYSNQPQHF. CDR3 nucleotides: TGTGCCAGCAGCTTAGGGACAGGAGTGGGGTATAGCAATCAGCCCCAGCATTTT.

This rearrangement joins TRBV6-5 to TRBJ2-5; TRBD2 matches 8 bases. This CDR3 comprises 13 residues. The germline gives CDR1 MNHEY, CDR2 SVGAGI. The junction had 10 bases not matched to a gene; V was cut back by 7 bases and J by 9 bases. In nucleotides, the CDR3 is TGTGCCAGCACCACGGGGGGGGCCAGGGCCCAGTACTTC. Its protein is CASTTGGARAQYF.

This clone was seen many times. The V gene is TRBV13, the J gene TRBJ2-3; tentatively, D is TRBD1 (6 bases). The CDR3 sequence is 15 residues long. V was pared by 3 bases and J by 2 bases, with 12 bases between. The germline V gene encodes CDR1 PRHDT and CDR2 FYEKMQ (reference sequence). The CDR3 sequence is CASSFRGTLTDTQYF. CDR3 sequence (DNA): TGTGCCAGCAGCTTCCGAGGGACACTCACAGATACGCAGTATTTT.

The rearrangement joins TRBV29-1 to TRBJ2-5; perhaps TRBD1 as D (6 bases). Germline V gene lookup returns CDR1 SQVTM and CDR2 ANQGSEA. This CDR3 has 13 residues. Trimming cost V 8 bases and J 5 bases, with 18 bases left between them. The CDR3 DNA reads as TGCAGCACCGGACAGTCCGAAGGGGAGACCCAGTACTTC. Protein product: CSTGQSEGETQYF.

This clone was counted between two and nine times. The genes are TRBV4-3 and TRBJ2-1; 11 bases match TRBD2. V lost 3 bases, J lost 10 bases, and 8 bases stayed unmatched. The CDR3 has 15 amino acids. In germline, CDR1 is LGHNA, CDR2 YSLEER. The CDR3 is CASSQVSGGAFEQFF. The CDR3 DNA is TGCGCCAGCAGCCAGGTTAGCGGGGGGGCGTTCGAGCAGTTCTTC.

As DNA, the CDR3 is TGTGCCAGCAGTGAATGGGCCTCCCGCTCCTACGAGCAGTACTTC. Translation gives CASSEWASRSYEQYF. V and J are TRBV6-1 and TRBJ2-7; D not certain. The CDR3 runs to 15 residues. Per germline, CDR1 MNHNS and CDR2 SASEGT. The ends were cut back, 2 bases at V and 0 bases at J, with 11 bases in the middle.

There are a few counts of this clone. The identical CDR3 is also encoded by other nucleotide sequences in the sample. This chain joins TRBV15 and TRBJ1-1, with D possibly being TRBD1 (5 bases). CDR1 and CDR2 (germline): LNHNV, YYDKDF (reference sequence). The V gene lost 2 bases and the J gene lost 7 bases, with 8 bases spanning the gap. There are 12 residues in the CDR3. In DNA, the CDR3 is TGTGCCACCAGCAGAAAAGGGGATGAAGCTTTCTTT. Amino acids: CATSRKGDEAFF.

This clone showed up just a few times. In DNA form, the CDR3 reads TGTGCCAGCAGCTTATTACAGACCAATCAGCCCCAGCATTTT. Protein product: CASSLLQTNQPQHF. The chain uses TRBV7-2 and TRBJ1-5; no definite D call. Germline V lookup: CDR1 SGHTA, CDR2 FQGNSA. Trimming removed 2 bases at V and 3 bases at J, with 8 bases between. The length of the CDR3 is 14 residues. Looking up the rest from reference TRBV7-2 and TRBJ1-5 gives the full variable domain: GAGVSQSPSNKVTEKGKDVELRCDPISGHTALYWYRQSLGQGLEFLIYFQGNSAPDKSGLPSDRFSAERTGGSVSTLTIQRTQQEDSAVYLCASSLLQTNQPQHFGDGTRLSIL.

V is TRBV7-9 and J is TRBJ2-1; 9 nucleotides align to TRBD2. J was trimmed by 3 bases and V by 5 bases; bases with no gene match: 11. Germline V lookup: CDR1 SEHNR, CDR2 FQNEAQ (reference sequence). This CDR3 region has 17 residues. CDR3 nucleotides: TGTGCCAGCAGCCCGAAAGGCCTAGCGGGGCGCTACAATGAGCAGTTCTTC. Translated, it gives CASSPKGLAGRYNEQFF.

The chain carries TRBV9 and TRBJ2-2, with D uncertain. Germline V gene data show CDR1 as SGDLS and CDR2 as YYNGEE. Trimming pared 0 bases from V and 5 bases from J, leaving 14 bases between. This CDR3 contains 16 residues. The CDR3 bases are TGTGCCAGCAGCGTAGTTGACTCCCTGAGGACCGGGGAGCTGTTTTTT. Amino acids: CASSVVDSLRTGELFF. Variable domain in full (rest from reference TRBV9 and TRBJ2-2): DSGVTQTPKHLITATGQRVTLRCSPRSGDLSVYWYQQSLDQGLQFLIQYYNGEERAKGNILERFSAQQFPDLHSELNLSSLELGDSALYFCASSVVDSLRTGELFFGEGSRLTVL.

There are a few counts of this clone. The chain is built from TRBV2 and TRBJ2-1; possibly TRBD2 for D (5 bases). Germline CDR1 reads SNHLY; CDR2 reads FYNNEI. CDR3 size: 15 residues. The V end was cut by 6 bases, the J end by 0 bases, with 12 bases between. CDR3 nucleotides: TGTGCCAGCAGCGAAACTAGTAGCTCCTACAATGAGCAGTTCTTC. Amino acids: CASSETSSSYNEQFF.

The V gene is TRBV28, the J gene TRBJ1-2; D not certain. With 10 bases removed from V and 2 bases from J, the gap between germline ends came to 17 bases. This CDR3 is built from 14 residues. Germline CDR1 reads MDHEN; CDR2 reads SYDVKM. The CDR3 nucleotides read TGTGCCACCCAACGGGGAGATGCAAACTATGGCTACACCTTC. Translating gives CATQRGDANYGYTF.

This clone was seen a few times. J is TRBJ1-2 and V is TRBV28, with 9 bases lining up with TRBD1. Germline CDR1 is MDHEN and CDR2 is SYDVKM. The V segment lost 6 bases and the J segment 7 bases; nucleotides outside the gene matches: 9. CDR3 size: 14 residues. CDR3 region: CASSPGQGPGGYTF. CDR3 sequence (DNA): TGTGCCAGCAGCCCGGGACAGGGTCCGGGTGGCTACACCTTC.

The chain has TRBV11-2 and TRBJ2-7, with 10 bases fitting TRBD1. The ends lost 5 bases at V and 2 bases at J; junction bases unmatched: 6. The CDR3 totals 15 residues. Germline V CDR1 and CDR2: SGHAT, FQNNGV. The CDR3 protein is CASSRDRGPTYEQYF. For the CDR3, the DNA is TGTGCCAGCAGCAGGGACAGGGGCCCGACCTACGAGCAGTACTTC.

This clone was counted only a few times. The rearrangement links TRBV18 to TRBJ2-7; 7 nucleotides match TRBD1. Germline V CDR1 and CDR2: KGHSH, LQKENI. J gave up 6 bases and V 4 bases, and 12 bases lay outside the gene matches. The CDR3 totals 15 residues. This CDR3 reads CASSRGTDVGSEQYF. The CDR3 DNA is TGTGCCAGCTCACGAGGGACAGATGTAGGGTCCGAGCAGTACTTC.

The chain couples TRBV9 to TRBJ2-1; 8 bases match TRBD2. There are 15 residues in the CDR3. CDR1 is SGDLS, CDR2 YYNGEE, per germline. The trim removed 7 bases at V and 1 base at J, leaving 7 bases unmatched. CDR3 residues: CASPGTSGSYNEQFF. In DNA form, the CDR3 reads TGTGCCAGCCCCGGTACTAGCGGTTCCTACAATGAGCAGTTCTTC.

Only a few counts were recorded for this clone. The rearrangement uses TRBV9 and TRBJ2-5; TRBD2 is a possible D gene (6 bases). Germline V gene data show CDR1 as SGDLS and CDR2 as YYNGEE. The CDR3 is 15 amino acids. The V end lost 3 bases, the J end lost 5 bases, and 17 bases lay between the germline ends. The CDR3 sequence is CASSAYGGFWETQYF. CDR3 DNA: TGTGCCAGCAGCGCTTATGGAGGGTTTTGGGAGACCCAGTACTTC.

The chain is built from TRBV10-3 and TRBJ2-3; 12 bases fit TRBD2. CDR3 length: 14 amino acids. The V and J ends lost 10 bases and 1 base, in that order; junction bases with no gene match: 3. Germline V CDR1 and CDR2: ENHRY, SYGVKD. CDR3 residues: CATRTSGGTDTQYF. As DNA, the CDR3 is TGTGCCACCCGGACTAGCGGGGGCACAGATACGCAGTATTTT.

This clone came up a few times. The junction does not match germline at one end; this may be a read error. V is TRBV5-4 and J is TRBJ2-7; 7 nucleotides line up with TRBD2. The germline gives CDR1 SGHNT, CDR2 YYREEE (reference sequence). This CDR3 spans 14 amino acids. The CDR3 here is CASSEAGNSYVQYF. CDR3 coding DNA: TGTGCCAGCTCAGAAGCGGGGAATTCCTACGTGCAGTACTTC.